Below, 10 T cell receptor beta chains from the same sample are listed, as sequenced in a study of blood T cell repertoires in COVID-19. Sequencing used immunoSEQ multiplex PCR; TCRdb keeps in-frame clones, though not all of them. The sample lists about 81,000 clones; roughly four fifths were seen once. The sample comprised peripheral blood. The receptor set was obtained from a human donor in a cohort sampled during active COVID-19.

The V call is TRBV14, the J call TRBJ2-3; 7 nucleotides agree with TRBD2. The CDR3 consists of 14 residues. Germline V gene lookup returns CDR1 SGHDN and CDR2 FVKESK. Germline trimming cut 1 base from V and 6 bases from J; bases unmatched to any gene: 4. The DNA of the CDR3 is TGTGCCAGCAGCCAAGTACTAGCGCAGGATACGCAGTATTTT. The encoded protein is CASSQVLAQDTQYF.

The chain carries TRBV20-1 and TRBJ1-2, with 9 bases matching TRBD1. The length of the CDR3 is 15 residues. Unmatched junction bases numbered 7, after V lost 3 bases and J lost 2 bases. Germline V gene lookup returns CDR1 DFQATT and CDR2 SNEGSKA (reference sequence). In DNA, the CDR3 is TGCAGTGCTAGTGGAGGGACAGGGAGAAACTATGGCTACACCTTC. Amino acid sequence: CSASGGTGRNYGYTF.

The chain carries TRBV7-9 and TRBJ1-2; TRBD1 matches 9 bases. CDR3 length equals 15 residues. The J segment lost 7 bases and the V segment lost 5 bases, leaving 11 bases of the junction unmatched. Germline V lookup: CDR1 SEHNR, CDR2 FQNEAQ (reference sequence). The CDR3 nucleotides are TGTGCCAGCAGCCCCGGGACAGGGAGTATGGGTGGCTACACCTTC. It codes for CASSPGTGSMGGYTF. The full variable domain, with the rest looked up from reference TRBV7-9 and TRBJ1-2, is DTGVSQNPRHKITKRGQNVTFRCDPISEHNRLYWYRQTLGQGPEFLTYFQNEAQLEKSRLLSDRFSAERPKGSFSTLEIQRTEQGDSAMYLCASSPGTGSMGGYTFGSGTRLTVV.

The V gene is TRBV7-2, the J gene TRBJ2-1; TRBD2 aligns across 9 bases. The CDR3 runs to 16 residues. The V gene end was trimmed by 3 bases and the J gene end by 5 bases; junction bases not matched to a gene: 8. The germline V gene encodes CDR1 SGHTA and CDR2 FQGNSA. In DNA form, the CDR3 reads TGTGCCAGCAGCTTGGTGGCGGGGGGGCCCGACAATGAGCAGTTCTTC. It encodes CASSLVAGGPDNEQFF.

V usage is TRBV18 and J usage is TRBJ2-3; 9 nucleotides agree with TRBD1. Trimming cost V 3 bases and J 2 bases; bases outside gene matches: 3. Looked up from germline, CDR1 is KGHSH and CDR2 is LQKENI. This CDR3 is 15 amino acids long. In DNA form, the CDR3 reads TGTGCCAGCTCACCTCGGACAGGGGCCACAGATACGCAGTATTTT. Translated, it gives CASSPRTGATDTQYF.

The chain combines TRBV6-6 with TRBJ2-5, with a possible D match to TRBD1 (7 bases). The germline V and J ends were trimmed by 6 bases and 2 bases, with 19 bases remaining between them. Germline-derived CDR1 and CDR2 are MNHNY and SVGAGI (reference sequence). The CDR3 is 16 amino acids. The CDR3 nucleotides read TGTGCCAGCAGACAATCCAGGGGGGTCTCACAAGAGACCCAGTACTTC. Translating it yields CASRQSRGVSQETQYF.

The chain employs TRBV7-9 and TRBJ1-1; the match to TRBD1 covers 7 bases. The J segment lost 2 bases and the V segment lost 4 bases, leaving 10 bases of the junction unmatched. The germline V gene encodes CDR1 SEHNR and CDR2 FQNEAQ (reference sequence). The CDR3 sequence is 16 residues long. The CDR3 sequence is CASSSYSTGANTEAFF. As DNA, the CDR3 is TGTGCCAGCAGCTCCTATAGCACAGGGGCTAACACTGAAGCTTTCTTT.

This clone was detected once. V is TRBV20-1 and J is TRBJ1-2; D remains unclear. Between the trimmed V and J ends, which lost 4 bases and 6 bases, there was a span of 9 bases. The germline CDR1 and CDR2 sequences are DFQATT and SNEGSKA (reference sequence). The CDR3 is 11 amino acids. This CDR3 reads CSAKTLDGYTF. In DNA form, the CDR3 reads TGCAGTGCTAAGACCCTAGATGGCTACACCTTC.

The chain is built from TRBV10-3 and TRBJ1-1; TRBD1 aligns across 10 bases. V shed 6 bases and J 4 bases; nucleotides not matched to a gene: 2. Germline CDR1 reads ENHRY; CDR2 reads SYGVKD. The CDR3 sequence is 13 residues long. The CDR3 DNA reads TGTGCCATCAGGTGGGACAGGGGCACTGAAGCTTTCTTT. Translated, it gives CAIRWDRGTEAFF.

The rearrangement links TRBV11-1 to TRBJ2-7; D ambiguous. V was clipped by 7 bases and J by 2 bases, with 12 bases between them. Germline V CDR1 and CDR2: SGHAT, FQDESV (reference sequence). This CDR3 has 13 residues. This CDR3 reads CASTNKVPYEQYF. As DNA, the CDR3 is TGTGCCAGCACCAACAAAGTACCCTACGAGCAGTACTTC.